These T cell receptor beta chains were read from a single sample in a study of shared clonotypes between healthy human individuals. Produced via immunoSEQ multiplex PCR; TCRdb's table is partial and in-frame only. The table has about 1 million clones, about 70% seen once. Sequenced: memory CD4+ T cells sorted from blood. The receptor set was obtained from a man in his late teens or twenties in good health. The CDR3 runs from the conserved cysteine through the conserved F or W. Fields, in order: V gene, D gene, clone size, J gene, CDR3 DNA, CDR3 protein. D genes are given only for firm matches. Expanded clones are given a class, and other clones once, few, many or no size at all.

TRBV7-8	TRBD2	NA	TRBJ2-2	TGTGCCAGCAGCTTGACTAGCGGGGGGAACACCGGGGAGCTGTTTTTT	CASSLTSGGNTGELFF
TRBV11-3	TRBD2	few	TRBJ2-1	TGTGCCAGCAGTCAAAGACTAGCGGGGGCCCCGGATGAGCAGTTCTTC	CASSQRLAGAPDEQFF
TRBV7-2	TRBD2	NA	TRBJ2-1	TGTGCCAGCAGCGTGGGCGGGAGTGTCAATGAGCAGTTCTTC	CASSVGGSVNEQFF
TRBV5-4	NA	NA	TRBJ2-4	TGTGCCAGCAAAACACAGGGAACCAAAAACATTCAGTACTTC	CASKTQGTKNIQYF
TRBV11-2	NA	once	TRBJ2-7	TGTGCCAGCAGCCGCAATAACTACGAGCAGTACTTC	CASSRNNYEQYF
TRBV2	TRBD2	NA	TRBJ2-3	TGTGCCAGCGGTAGGACTAGCGGGTCCCCCACAGATACGCAGTATTTT	CASGRTSGSPTDTQYF
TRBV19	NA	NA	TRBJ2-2	TGTGCCAGTAGTATAGCTGCTAGGACTGTCAAACCCGGCGCCGGGGAGCTGTTTTTT	CASSIAARTVKPGAGELFF
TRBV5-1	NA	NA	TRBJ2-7	TGCGCCAGCAGCTCGAGGTCAGGGGGGATTTACGAGCAGTACTTC	CASSSRSGGIYEQYF
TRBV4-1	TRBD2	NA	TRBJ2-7	TGCGCCAGCAGCCATGTTCCGGGACTAGCGGGGGGCGAGCAGTACTTC	CASSHVPGLAGGEQYF
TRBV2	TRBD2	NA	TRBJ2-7	TGTGCCAGCAGGGACCTAGCGGGGGGCGTAAAGTACTTC	CASRDLAGGVKYF
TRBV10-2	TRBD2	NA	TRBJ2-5	TGCGCCAGCAGGGGGACTAGCGCAATGGAGACCCAGTACTTC	CASRGTSAMETQYF
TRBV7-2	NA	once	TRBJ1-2	TGTGCCAGCAGCTTACTACAGGGAGGGAGACGTTCTGGCTACACCTTC	CASSLLQGGRRSGYTF
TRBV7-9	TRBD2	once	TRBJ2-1	TGTGCCAGCAGCTTAGTGGGGACTAGTCTCAATGAGCAGTTCTTC	CASSLVGTSLNEQFF
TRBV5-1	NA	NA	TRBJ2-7	TGCGCCAGCAGCTCGGATAGCGGCTCCTACGAGCAGTACTTC	CASSSDSGSYEQYF
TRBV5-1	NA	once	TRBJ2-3	TGCGCCAGCAGCGGGGGTCTGAGCACAGATACGCAGTATTTT	CASSGGLSTDTQYF
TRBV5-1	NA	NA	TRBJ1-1	TGCGCCAGCAGCTCCCCCCAGGGGAACACTGAAGCTTTCTTT	CASSSPQGNTEAFF
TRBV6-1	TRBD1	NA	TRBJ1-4	TGTGCCAGCACCTCGTCAGGGGGACATGAAAAACTGTTTTTT	CASTSSGGHEKLFF
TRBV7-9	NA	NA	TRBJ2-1	TGTGCCAGCAGCTTCAGCTTAGGGGCTGAGCAGTTCTTC	CASSFSLGAEQFF
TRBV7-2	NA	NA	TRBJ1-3	TGTGCCAGCAGCTTAGACGACCGACCCTCTGGAAACACCATATATTTT	CASSLDDRPSGNTIYF
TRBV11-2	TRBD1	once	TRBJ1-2	TGTGCCAGCAGCCCATCCACAGGGGGCGAGGGTGGCTACACCTTC	CASSPSTGGEGGYTF
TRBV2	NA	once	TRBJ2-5	TGTGCCAGCAGTGATGGGACCGAGGAGACCCAGTACTTC	CASSDGTEETQYF
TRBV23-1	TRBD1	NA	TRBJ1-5	TGCGCCAGCAGTCTCTGTTTTTTCCGGGACAGGAGTTCTTTCAGCAATCAGCCCCAGCATTTT	CASSLCFFRDRSSFSNQPQHF
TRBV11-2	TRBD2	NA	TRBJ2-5	TGTGCCAGCAGCCCAGCGGGAGGGCGGCGCGAAGAGACCCAGTACTTC	CASSPAGGRREETQYF
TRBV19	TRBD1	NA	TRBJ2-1	TGTGCCAGTAGTATGGGACAGGGGGCCTACAATGAGCAGTTCTTC	CASSMGQGAYNEQFF
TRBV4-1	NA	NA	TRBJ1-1	TGCGCCAGCAGCCAAGAGCGGGGGGCGAGGGCTGAAGCTTTCTTT	CASSQERGARAEAFF
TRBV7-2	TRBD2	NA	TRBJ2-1	TGTGCCAGCAGCTTAGGAATAGCGGGAGGCCACAATGAGCAGTTCTTC	CASSLGIAGGHNEQFF
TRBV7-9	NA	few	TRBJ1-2	TGTGCCAGCAGCTTAGCTGGGTTTGAGGGCTACACCTTC	CASSLAGFEGYTF
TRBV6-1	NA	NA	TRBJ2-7	TGTGCCAGCAAATACTTGGGTCAGAGCTACGAGCAGTACTTC	CASKYLGQSYEQYF
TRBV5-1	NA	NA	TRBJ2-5	TGCGCCAGCAGCCCAGGGACATATCAAGAGACCCAGTACTTC	CASSPGTYQETQYF
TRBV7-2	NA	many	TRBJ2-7	TGTGCCAGCAGCTTAGGGTGGGCGAACGAGCAGTACTTC	CASSLGWANEQYF
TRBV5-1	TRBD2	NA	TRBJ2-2	TGCGCCAGCAGCTCATCGACTAGCCCCGGGGAGCTGTTTTTT	CASSSSTSPGELFF
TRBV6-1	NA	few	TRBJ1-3	TGTGCCAGCAGTGATCGGGGGGCGTCGACTGGAAACACCATATATTTT	CASSDRGASTGNTIYF
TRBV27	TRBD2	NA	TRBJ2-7	TGTGCCAGCAGCCCAACCGGCGGGGGGACCTACGAGCAGTACTTC	CASSPTGGGTYEQYF
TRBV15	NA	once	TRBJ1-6	TGTGCCACCAGCCCTACAACCGGGGCCGCCTATAATTCACCCCTCCACTTT	CATSPTTGAAYNSPLHF
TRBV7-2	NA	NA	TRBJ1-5	TGTGCCAGCAGCTTAGGAGGGGCGATTCAGCCCCAGCATTTT	CASSLGGAIQPQHF
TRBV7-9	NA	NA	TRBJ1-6	TGTGCCAGCAGCAATAATCAGTGGGCTTCACCCCTCCACTTT	CASSNNQWASPLHF
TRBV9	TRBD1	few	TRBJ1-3	TGTGCCAGCAGCCGCACCCACCACGACAGGGCTGGAAACACCATATATTTT	CASSRTHHDRAGNTIYF
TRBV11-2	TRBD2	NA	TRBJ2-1	TGTGCCAGCAGCTTAGGTATAGCGGGGGGGCCCGGGTTCTTC	CASSLGIAGGPGFF
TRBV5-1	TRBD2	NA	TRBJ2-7	TGCGCCAGCCGCTCGGGGGGTTCCTACGAGCAGTACTTC	CASRSGGSYEQYF
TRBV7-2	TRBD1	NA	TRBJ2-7	TGTGCCAGCAGCTTATTTGACAGGGATCCCTACGAGCAGTACTTC	CASSLFDRDPYEQYF
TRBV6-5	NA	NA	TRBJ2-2	TGTGCCAGCAGTTACTTGACAGGGGAGCTGTTTTTT	CASSYLTGELFF
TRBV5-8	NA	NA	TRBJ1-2	TGTGCCAGCAGCTTGGGTTTTAACTATGGCTACACCTTC	CASSLGFNYGYTF
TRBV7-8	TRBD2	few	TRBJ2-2	TGTGCCAGCAGCGCCCTAGCGGGAGGGCCCGGGGAGCTGTTTTTT	CASSALAGGPGELFF
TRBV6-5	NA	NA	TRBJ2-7	TGTGCCTCAAGGGACCCAAACTCGGCATACGAGCAGTACTTC	CASRDPNSAYEQYF
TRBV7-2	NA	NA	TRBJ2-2	TGTGCCAGCAGCGTTGTCCAGAACACCGGGGAGCTGTTTTTT	CASSVVQNTGELFF
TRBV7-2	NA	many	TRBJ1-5	TGTGCCAGCACCCTGACAGTTAGCAATCAGCCCCAGCATTTT	CASTLTVSNQPQHF
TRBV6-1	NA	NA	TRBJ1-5	TGTGCCAGCAGTGAATACCAGCCCCAGCATTTT	CASSEYQPQHF
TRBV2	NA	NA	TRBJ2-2	TGTGCCAGCAGTGACCTACCGAACACCGGGGAGCTGTTTTTT	CASSDLPNTGELFF
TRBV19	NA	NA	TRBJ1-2	TGTGCCAGTAGAATCCTGGGCTCCTATGGCTACACCTTC	CASRILGSYGYTF
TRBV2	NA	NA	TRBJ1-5	TGTGCCAGCAGTGTAGAATGGCAGCCCCAGCATTTT	CASSVEWQPQHF
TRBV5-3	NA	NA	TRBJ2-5	TGTGCCAGAAGCTTGGTGGGAGAGACCCAGTACTTC	CARSLVGETQYF
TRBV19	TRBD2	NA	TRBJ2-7	TGTGCCAGTAGTATAGGGACTAGCGGGAGGAACGAGCAGTACTTC	CASSIGTSGRNEQYF
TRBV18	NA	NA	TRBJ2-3	TGTGCCAGCTCACCCCTTGAGTCGGATACGCAGTATTTT	CASSPLESDTQYF
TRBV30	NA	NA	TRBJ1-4	TGTGCCTGGGAGGGACGGCTAAGGAATGAAAAACTGTTTTTT	CAWEGRLRNEKLFF
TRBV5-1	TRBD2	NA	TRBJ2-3	TGCGCCAGCAGCTTGGGACTACTAGCGGGAGGTAACACAGATACGCAGTATTTT	CASSLGLLAGGNTDTQYF
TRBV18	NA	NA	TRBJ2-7	TGTGCCAGCTCACTCCAGGGGATTAACTACGAGCAGTACTTC	CASSLQGINYEQYF
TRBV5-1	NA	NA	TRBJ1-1	TGCGCCAGCAGCACTGCGGGGGTAAATTCGGGTACTGAAGCTTTCTTT	CASSTAGVNSGTEAFF
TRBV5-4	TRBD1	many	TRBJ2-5	TGTGCCAGCAGCACCGGGACAGACCAAGAGACCCAGTACTTC	CASSTGTDQETQYF
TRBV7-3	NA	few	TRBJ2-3	TGTGCCAGCAGCTCGCCCCCAGATACGCAGTATTTT	CASSSPPDTQYF
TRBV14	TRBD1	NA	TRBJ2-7	TGTGCCAGCAGCCCATGGGACAGGAACACCTACGAGCAGTACTTC	CASSPWDRNTYEQYF